Below, 18 T cell receptor beta chains from the same sample are listed, as sequenced in a study of blood T cell repertoires in COVID-19. Produced via immunoSEQ multiplex PCR; TCRdb's table is partial and in-frame only. The table has some 300,000 clones, around 90% seen once. The sequenced material came from peripheral blood. The receptors come from a man younger than 35 with active or convalescent COVID-19.

The chain recombines TRBV5-8 with TRBJ1-5; D is unresolved. The CDR3 is 15 amino acids. V was cut by 1 base and J by 1 base, with 9 bases left in between. Germline lookup yields CDR1 SGHTS and CDR2 YDEGEE. CDR3 region: CASSLSVSSNQPQHF. In DNA form, the CDR3 reads TGTGCCAGCAGCTTGAGCGTTTCAAGCAATCAGCCCCAGCATTTT. Supplemented by reference TRBV5-8 and TRBJ1-5, the full variable domain reads EAGVTQSPTHLIKTRGQQATLRCSPISGHTSVYWYQQALGLGLQFLLWYDEGEERNRGNFPPRFSGRQFPNYSSELNVNALELEDSALYLCASSLSVSSNQPQHFGDGTRLSIL.

The chain recombines TRBV14 with TRBJ2-1; D perhaps matches TRBD1 (7 bases). Germline V gene data show CDR1 as SGHDN and CDR2 as FVKESK. The V end was cut by 0 bases, the J end by 7 bases, with 16 bases between. The CDR3 is 16 residues long. The CDR3 DNA sequence: TGTGCCAGCAGCCAAGAGGGCAGGGGGGTACGGAATGAGCAGTTCTTC. It codes for CASSQEGRGVRNEQFF.

Only one count was recorded for this clone. The chain carries TRBV3-1 (or the pseudogene TRBV3-2) and TRBJ1-2, with D possibly being TRBD1 (5 bases). V gave up 3 bases and J gave up 3 bases, with 17 bases separating them. The CDR3 has 16 amino acids. The germline CDR1 and CDR2 sequences are LGHDT and YNNKEL (reference sequence). The CDR3 here is CASSQATWGVDYGYTF. CDR3 nucleotide sequence: TGTGCCAGCAGCCAGGCGACATGGGGGGTCGACTATGGCTACACCTTC.

About this clone: Other DNA sequences of this sample code for an identical CDR3. The CDR3 region is CASSLQGQETQYF. The CDR3 nucleotides are TGCGCCAGCAGCTTACAGGGACAAGAGACCCAGTACTTC. V is TRBV5-1 and J is TRBJ2-5, with D possibly being TRBD1 (6 bases). Germline V lookup: CDR1 SGHRS, CDR2 YFSETQ. This CDR3 spans 13 amino acids. V lost 2 bases and J lost 2, with 7 bases in between. Filled out from reference TRBV5-1 and TRBJ2-5, the complete variable domain reads KAGVTQTPRYLIKTRGQQVTLSCSPISGHRSVSWYQQTPGQGLQFLFEYFSETQRNKGNFPGRFSGRQFSNSRSEMNVSTLELGDSALYLCASSLQGQETQYFGPGTRLLVL.

This clone came up once. The V gene is TRBV27, the J gene TRBJ1-5; D call uncertain. The V gene's germline CDR1 is MNHEY and CDR2 SMNVEV (reference sequence). There are 13 residues in the CDR3. Trimming stripped 4 bases from V and 7 bases from J, with 11 bases between. CDR3 in DNA: TGTGCCAGCAGTTCCGACACAGCACAGCCCCAGCATTTT. Protein sequence: CASSSDTAQPQHF.

The gene calls are TRBV6-5 and TRBJ2-7, with a weak D call TRBD2 (7 bases). The CDR3 is made up of 15 amino acids. The germline CDR1 and CDR2 sequences are MNHEY and SVGAGI. V shed 3 bases and J shed 5 bases, with 17 bases lying between them. The DNA for the CDR3 is TGTGCCAGCAGTTATTCTACGGGGGGCAGGCACGAGCAGTACTTC. Protein: CASSYSTGGRHEQYF.

V and J are TRBV27 and TRBJ1-2; perhaps TRBD1 as D (5 bases). The CDR3 runs 13 residues. The ends were cut back, 3 bases at V and 2 bases at J, with 7 bases in the middle. Germline CDR1 reads MNHEY; CDR2 reads SMNVEV (reference sequence). The CDR3 loop reads CASSFRGNYGYTF. The DNA of the CDR3 is TGTGCCAGCAGTTTTCGGGGGAACTATGGCTACACCTTC.

The chain carries TRBV28 and TRBJ2-4, with 7 bases that match TRBD1. V trimming: 10 bases; J trimming: 5 bases; junction bases outside the gene matches: 8. The CDR3 consists of 13 residues. Germline CDR1 is MDHEN and CDR2 is SYDVKM. The CDR3 here is CATKTGSQNIQYF. CDR3 DNA: TGTGCCACCAAGACAGGGTCCCAAAACATTCAGTACTTC.

The V call is TRBV29-1, the J call TRBJ1-6; D not certain. The length of the CDR3 is 12 residues. Per germline, CDR1 SQVTM and CDR2 ANQGSEA. V lost 4 bases and J 8 bases, leaving 9 bases between the germline ends. The CDR3 spells CSVATEDSPLHF. For the CDR3, the DNA is TGCAGCGTTGCGACTGAAGATTCACCCCTCCACTTT.

The chain is built from TRBV4-2 and TRBJ2-1; D may be TRBD2 (6 bases). V dropped 4 bases and J dropped 2 bases, with 9 bases sitting between them. In germline, CDR1 is LGHNA, CDR2 YNFKEQ. This CDR3 is built from 14 residues. CDR3 sequence reads: CASSPSAAYNEQFF. DNA of the CDR3: TGTGCCAGCAGCCCTAGCGCTGCCTACAATGAGCAGTTCTTC.

This rearrangement joins TRBV10-2 to TRBJ1-4; D may be TRBD1 (5 bases). The CDR3 sequence is 15 residues long. Trimming took off 2 bases at V and 8 bases at J, with 15 bases between the two ends. Germline assignment: CDR1 WSHSY and CDR2 SAAADI. The CDR3 reads CASSEPGWTVEKLFF. The CDR3 DNA is TGCGCCAGCAGTGAGCCAGGGTGGACGGTCGAAAAACTGTTTTTT.

This rearrangement joins TRBV5-6 to TRBJ1-2; no definite D call. Deletions cut 4 bases from V and 3 bases from J, with 13 bases between. The CDR3 runs to 14 residues. Germline V CDR1 and CDR2: SGHDT, YYEEEE. The CDR3 sequence is CASSPMSPDYGYTF. For the CDR3, the DNA is TGTGCCAGCAGCCCCATGTCCCCGGACTATGGCTACACCTTC.

The chain recombines TRBV27 with TRBJ1-5; D is perhaps TRBD1 (5 bases). The germline gives CDR1 MNHEY, CDR2 SMNVEV (reference sequence). The CDR3 length is 14 residues. The V gene lost 6 bases and the J gene lost 0 bases, with 9 bases spanning the gap. CDR3 bases: TGTGCCAGCAGACCGGGGGTTAGCAATCAGCCCCAGCATTTT. Protein product: CASRPGVSNQPQHF.

The rearrangement links TRBV2 to TRBJ1-1, with D perhaps matching TRBD1 (6 bases). CDR3 length: 14 amino acids. The V and J ends lost 11 bases and 3 bases respectively, with 19 bases between them. Germline lookup yields CDR1 SNHLY and CDR2 FYNNEI. CDR3 amino acids: CAGGKTYRDTEAFF. CDR3 nucleotide sequence: TGTGCCGGAGGAAAGACCTACAGGGACACTGAAGCTTTCTTT. The whole variable domain, filled in from reference TRBV2 and TRBJ1-1, reads EPEVTQTPSHQVTQMGQEVILRCVPISNHLYFYWYRQILGQKVEFLVSFYNNEISEKSEIFDDQFSVERPDGSNFTLKIRSTKLEDSAMYFCAGGKTYRDTEAFFGQGTRLTVV.

The CDR3 region has the DNA TGTGCCAGCAGCAAGCGCTTGGGGACCCAGTACTTC. This sequence encodes CASSKRLGTQYF. The chain is built from TRBV7-8 and TRBJ2-5; D not certain. The CDR3 consists of 12 residues. Trimming removed 5 bases at V and 7 bases at J, with 11 bases between. Germline V gives CDR1 SGHVS, CDR2 FQNEAQ.

The V gene is TRBV2, the J gene TRBJ2-3; 8 nucleotides align to TRBD1. J gave up 2 bases and V 4 bases, and 8 bases lay outside the gene matches. Germline V gene data show CDR1 as SNHLY and CDR2 as FYNNEI. The CDR3 totals 16 residues. The CDR3 DNA is TGTGCCAGCAGTGGACAGGGGCAGAAGATCACAGATACGCAGTATTTT. It is translated as CASSGQGQKITDTQYF.

V gene TRBV6-1 combines with J gene TRBJ2-7; D is possibly TRBD1 (6 bases). Germline V gene data show CDR1 as MNHNS and CDR2 as SASEGT. Trimming took 3 bases from V and 5 from J, leaving 8 bases between them. This CDR3 has 12 amino acids. CDR3 sequence (DNA): TGTGCCAGCAGTGACACAGGGAACGAGCAGTACTTC. Its translation is CASSDTGNEQYF.

This clone was observed a single time. This chain uses TRBV28 with TRBJ1-5; 8 bases align to TRBD1. CDR1 is MDHEN and CDR2 is SYDVKM in the germline V gene. The CDR3 is 20 amino acids. J lost 2 bases, V lost 4 bases, and 19 bases had no gene match. The CDR3 reads CASSSSGGGQVLTRNQPQHF. CDR3 DNA: TGTGCCAGCAGTTCCTCCGGAGGGGGACAGGTGTTGACGCGCAATCAGCCCCAGCATTTT.